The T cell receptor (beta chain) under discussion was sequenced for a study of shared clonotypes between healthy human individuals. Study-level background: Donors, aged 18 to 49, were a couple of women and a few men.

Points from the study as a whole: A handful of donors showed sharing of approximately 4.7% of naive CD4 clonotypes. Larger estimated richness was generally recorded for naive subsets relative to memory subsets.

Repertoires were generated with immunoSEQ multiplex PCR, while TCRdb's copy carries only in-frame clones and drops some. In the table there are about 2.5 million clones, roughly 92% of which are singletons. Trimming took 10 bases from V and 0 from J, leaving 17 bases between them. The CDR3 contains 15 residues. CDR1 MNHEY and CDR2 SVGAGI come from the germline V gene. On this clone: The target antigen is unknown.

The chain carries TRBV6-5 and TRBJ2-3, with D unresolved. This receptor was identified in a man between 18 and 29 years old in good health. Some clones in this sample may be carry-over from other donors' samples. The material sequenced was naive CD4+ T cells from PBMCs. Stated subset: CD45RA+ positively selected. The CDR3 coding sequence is TGTGCCACCTCGGCTCACCTCCCTAGCACAGATACGCAGTATTTT. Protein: CATSAHLPSTDTQYF.